Below, 23 T cell receptor beta chains from the same sample are listed, as sequenced in a study of blood T cells in healthy people across ages. A second about 6 to 12 cycle PCR used barcoded and J-beta primers. Each CDR3 protein gets one entry after TCRdb re-called the 5' RACE reads with MiXCR. Here the sample spans about 930,000 distinct CDR3 sequences, 29% being singletons. This same sample was also part of a study on T cells of mothers and their children.

Sequenced: blood. The receptors were gathered from a woman between 40 and 50 years old in good health.

As regards this clonotype: A clone one base away is much larger, so this may be a read error. V and J are TRBV5-1 and TRBJ1-4; D unresolved. In germline, CDR1 is SGHRS, CDR2 YFSETQ. The CDR3 has 15 amino acids. CDR3 sequence reads: CASSPTFGPDEKRFF. The DNA of the CDR3 is TGCGCCAGCAGCCCGACCTTCGGGCCGGACGAAAAACGGTTTTTT.

This clonotype was counted between two and nine times. J is TRBJ1-2 and V is TRBV7-2, with D unclear. Germline CDR1 SGHTA, CDR2 FQGNSA. CDR3 length equals 14 residues. Trimming cost V 0 bases and J 5 bases, with 10 bases left between them. CDR3 DNA: TGTGCCAGCAGCTTAGCGTCGGGATCTTATGGCTACACCTTC. This gives the protein CASSLASGSYGYTF.

This clonotype occurred many times. The V and J genes are TRBV7-6 and TRBJ1-6; 8 bases fit TRBD1. CDR1 SGHVS and CDR2 FNYEAQ come from the germline V gene. V was pared by 4 bases and J by 9 bases, with 5 bases of the junction left unmatched. CDR3 size: 14 residues. CDR3 nucleotide sequence: TGTGCCAGCAGCTCCGGACAGGGTGGTTCACCCCTCCACTTT. The encoded protein is CASSSGQGGSPLHF.

As for this clonotype: The limits of the CDR3 on the DNA are not certain, so only TCRdb's listed CDR3 is given. The rearrangement joins TRBV28 to TRBJ1-2; TRBD1, the table's D call, lacks a check against the DNA. A total of 19 residues make up the CDR3, ends included. From germline, CDR1 is MDHEN and CDR2 SYDVKM. The CDR3 spells CASSPDIQTQYFGPGGYTF.

This clonotype showed up just a few times. V usage is TRBV28 and J usage is TRBJ1-2; D uncertain. Trimming cost V 6 bases and J 12 bases, with 20 bases left between them. Germline CDR1 MDHEN, CDR2 SYDVKM. The CDR3 length is 13 residues. DNA for the CDR3: TGTGCCAGCAGCTCCTTCGGAGTTACCGGCCACACCTTC. It yields the protein CASSSFGVTGHTF.

This clonotype was seen a handful of times. This chain connects TRBV5-1 to TRBJ1-5; D is ambiguous. CDR1 and CDR2 (germline): SGHRS, YFSETQ. The CDR3 runs to 16 residues. V lost 0 bases and J 4 bases, leaving 14 bases between the germline ends. In DNA form, the CDR3 reads TGCGCCAGCAGCTTGGAGCCTGGGCACACAAATCAGCCCCAGCATTTT. Its protein is CASSLEPGHTNQPQHF. The full variable domain, with the rest looked up from reference TRBV5-1 and TRBJ1-5, is KAGVTQTPRYLIKTRGQQVTLSCSPISGHRSVSWYQQTPGQGLQFLFEYFSETQRNKGNFPGRFSGRQFSNSRSEMNVSTLELGDSALYLCASSLEPGHTNQPQHFGDGTRLSIL.

There are many counts of this clonotype. For the CDR3, the DNA is TGTGCCAGCAGCCCCGGGGTAATGACTTATGGCTACACCTTC. It codes for CASSPGVMTYGYTF. The rearrangement uses TRBV12-3 or TRBV12-4 and TRBJ1-2; no reliable D call. The V gene lost 6 bases and the J gene lost 5 bases, with 16 bases spanning the gap. The CDR3 totals 14 residues.

This clonotype occurred many times. The V gene is TRBV3-1, the J gene TRBJ2-7, with D perhaps matching TRBD2 (5 bases). Trimming removed 4 bases at V and 2 bases at J, with 21 bases between. There are 17 residues in the CDR3. Germline-derived CDR1 and CDR2 are LGHDT and YNNKEL (reference sequence). CDR3 in amino acids: CASSRKWARVTPYEQYF. CDR3 bases: TGTGCCAGCAGCCGGAAATGGGCGAGGGTCACCCCCTACGAGCAGTACTTC.

This sequence joins TRBV24-1 and TRBJ2-1, with 7 positions matching TRBD1. Germline CDR1 reads KGHDR; CDR2 reads SFDVKD. The CDR3 length is 14 residues. V trimming: 5 bases; J trimming: 8 bases; junction bases outside the gene matches: 8. Here the CDR3 DNA reads TGTGCCACCAGTGGAGGGAAGACAGGGTATGAGCAGTTCTTC. Encoded protein: CATSGGKTGYEQFF.

This clonotype was detected many times. The chain joins TRBV12-3 or TRBV12-4 to TRBJ2-7, with TRBD1 matching over 11 bases. This CDR3 comprises 15 residues. V lost 2 bases to trimming and J lost 2 bases; unmatched junction nucleotides: 2. CDR3 loop: CASSLWGQGAYEQYF. CDR3 DNA: TGTGCCAGCAGTTTATGGGGACAGGGGGCCTACGAGCAGTACTTC.

This clonotype was found a few times. It is unclear where the CDR3 begins or ends on the DNA, so no DNA is shown, and the CDR3 is as TCRdb lists it. The V gene is TRBV29-1, the J gene TRBJ2-2; the table's D call, TRBD1, has no DNA check behind it. A total of 16 residues make up the CDR3, ends included. Germline V CDR1 and CDR2: SQVTM, ANQGSEA. The CDR3 region is CSAVGVGTENTGERFF.

The chain joins TRBV11-1 to TRBJ2-7, with TRBD1 matching 10 bases. Germline V gene lookup returns CDR1 SGHAT and CDR2 FQDESV (reference sequence). The CDR3 has 16 residues. Trimming removed 5 bases from V and 2 bases from J; junction bases left unmatched: 9. The CDR3, as DNA: TGTGCCAGCAGCAAAGACAGGGGGCGAGATGCCTACGAGCAGTACTTC. It is translated as CASSKDRGRDAYEQYF.

The chain recombines TRBV5-1 with TRBJ2-1; 14 nucleotides match TRBD2. The length of the CDR3 is 16 residues. In germline, CDR1 is SGHRS, CDR2 YFSETQ. V was pared by 4 bases and J by 6 bases, with 6 bases of the junction left unmatched. In DNA form, the CDR3 reads TGCGCCAGCAGCATCCGGACTAGCGGGGGGCGCAATGAGCAGTTCTTC. Translated, it gives CASSIRTSGGRNEQFF.

J is TRBJ1-2 and V is TRBV25-1; possible D gene TRBD1, 5 bases. V was shortened by 4 bases and J by 3 bases, with 15 bases between the two germline ends. Germline CDR1 MGHDK, CDR2 SYGVNS. The CDR3 runs to 15 residues. CDR3 DNA sequence: TGTGCCAGCAGTGGGGGGACTTATATATACTATGGCTACACCTTC. Amino acid sequence: CASSGGTYIYYGYTF.

This clonotype was seen many times. The chain has TRBV24-1 and TRBJ2-3; D not certain. Between the trimmed V and J ends, which lost 1 base and 6 bases, there was a span of 1 base. Germline V gene data show CDR1 as KGHDR and CDR2 as SFDVKD. This CDR3 spans 11 amino acids. Here the CDR3 reads CATSDFDTQYF. The CDR3 region has the DNA TGTGCCACCAGTGATTTTGATACGCAGTATTTT.

The genes are TRBV27 and TRBJ1-2, with a tentative D call TRBD1 (5 bases). V was cut by 4 bases and J by 7 bases, with 19 bases left in between. This CDR3 has 15 residues. In germline, CDR1 is MNHEY, CDR2 SMNVEV (reference sequence). CDR3 DNA: TGTGCCAGCAGTTACACTACTAGGGGCGGCGGTGGCTACACCTTC. It specifies CASSYTTRGGGGYTF.

Of note for this clonotype: One junction end disagrees with the germline gene, perhaps due to a read error. V usage is TRBV7-7 and J usage is TRBJ2-5, with TRBD2 as a possible D gene (6 bases). CDR1 SSHAT and CDR2 FNYEAQ come from the germline V gene (reference sequence). The CDR3 is 13 amino acids. The CDR3 loop is CASSTEGQQTQYF. In nucleotides, the CDR3 is TGTGCTAGCAGTACGGAGGGCCAGCAGACCCAGTACTTC.

Concerning this clonotype itself: This may arise from a read error, as a much more abundant clone is one base away. Since the CDR3 does not end with the conserved phenylalanine or tryptophan, this likely comes from a read error. The chain links TRBV20-1 to TRBJ2-1; D perhaps matches TRBD1 (6 bases). CDR3 length: 14 amino acids. Germline V gives CDR1 DFQATT, CDR2 SNEGSKA (reference sequence). Trimming removed 6 bases from V and 5 bases from J, with 17 bases in between. The CDR3 loop is CSAADRHRHNEQFV. CDR3 DNA sequence: TGCAGTGCGGCAGACAGGCATAGGCACAATGAGCAGTTCGTC.

This clonotype was counted at least ten times. This sequence joins TRBV9 and TRBJ2-1; 7 positions agree with TRBD2. There are 12 residues in the CDR3. V was pared by 7 bases and J by 6 bases, with 4 bases of the junction left unmatched. The germline CDR1 and CDR2 sequences are SGDLS and YYNGEE. The CDR3 sequence: CASSGGSNEQFF. Here the CDR3 DNA reads TGTGCCAGCTCCGGGGGGAGCAATGAGCAGTTCTTC.

The chain carries TRBV16 and TRBJ1-1; D is undetermined. This CDR3 has 14 amino acids. The germline V and J ends were trimmed by 0 bases and 3 bases, with 8 bases remaining between them. The germline CDR1 and CDR2 sequences are KGHSY and FQNENV. CDR3 DNA: TGTGCCAGCAGCCAATCGGAGGGTTACACTGAAGCTTTCTTT. As protein: CASSQSEGYTEAFF.

This clonotype was counted ten times or more. The V call is TRBV7-8, the J call TRBJ2-7, with D possibly TRBD1 on 6 matching bases. CDR3 length: 15 amino acids. CDR1 and CDR2 from the germline V gene are SGHVS and FQNEAQ. The ends were cut back, 1 base at V and 2 bases at J, with 12 bases in the middle. The CDR3, as DNA: TGTGCCAGCAGCTTAGAAGTGACAGGCACCTACGAGCAGTACTTC. This gives the protein CASSLEVTGTYEQYF.

This clonotype occurred many times. The chain is built from TRBV7-9 and TRBJ2-5, with TRBD1 matching 8 bases. The CDR3 covers 15 residues. The V segment lost 8 bases and the J segment 0 bases; nucleotides outside the gene matches: 8. CDR1 SEHNR and CDR2 FQNEAQ come from the germline V gene (reference sequence). CDR3 in amino acids: CASGQTGAYQETQYF. Written as DNA, the CDR3 is TGTGCCAGCGGCCAGACAGGGGCGTACCAAGAGACCCAGTACTTC.

This clonotype was recorded at least ten times. The gene calls are TRBV29-1 and TRBJ1-2; 8 bases are a match to TRBD1. The germline V gene has CDR1 SQVTM and CDR2 ANQGSEA. V lost 5 bases to trimming and J lost 5 bases; unmatched junction nucleotides: 10. The CDR3 extends over 14 amino acids. The CDR3 protein is CSVLGLQGGYGYTF. CDR3 nucleotides: TGCAGCGTTCTCGGGCTACAGGGGGGATATGGCTACACCTTC.